The rows below give T cell receptor beta chains drawn from one sample of a study of cytomegalovirus exposure and HLA in healthy donors. Sequencing was performed with immunoSEQ multiplex PCR; in TCRdb, only in-frame clones are kept and a portion is missing. The sample contains a few hundred thousand clones, roughly four fifths of which appear only once. Sequencing was carried out using PBMCs. These receptor sequences come from a woman aged 55-75 years in good health and CMV-seropositive. Each CDR3 is given with its conserved first and last residue. The order of the fields is V gene, D gene, CDR3 protein. D genes are given only for firm matches.

>TRBV6-5|TRBD1
CASSNTGASGNTIYF
>TRBV27|TRBD1
CASSLPTGTGVETQYF
>TRBV4-2|TRBD1
CASSQSGTGGNIGEQFF
>TRBV5-4|.
CASRWVGEGLGTEAFF
>TRBV27|TRBD2
CASSQGAGRGYEQYF
>TRBV6-5|TRBD1
CASRKGQPNQPQHF
>TRBV28|TRBD2
CATLVGLAGSGANVLTF
>TRBV4-1|.
CASSQLPLGARYEQYF
>TRBV7-8|TRBD2
CASSPNRLAGVGRNEQFF
>TRBV10-2|.
CASSDERDEKLFF
>TRBV19|TRBD2
CASSISSGRYNEQFF
>TRBV9|.
CASSAGLGGGKETQYF
>TRBV4-1|.
CASSSSAEAFF
>TRBV6-1|TRBD2
CASSEAPSGRTQYF
>TRBV10-1|.
CASSEVPPGGVMFNEQFF
>TRBV28|TRBD1
CASRPGQGGEQYF
>TRBV7-7|.
CASSASRGKNQETQYF
>TRBV12-1|.
CASSLEGGVEQFF
>TRBV18|TRBD1
CASSPGTVNTEAFF
>TRBV27|TRBD1
CASSLAAQGSSYEQYF
>TRBV18|TRBD1
CASSQTPGQGNQPQHF
>TRBV29-1|.
CSARGVHDIYEQYF
>TRBV5-1|TRBD2
CASSSGTSGMNTGELFF
>TRBV9|.
CASSVGGGAGETQYF
>TRBV7-2|.
CASSNSLAYEQYF
>TRBV6-5|.
CASSYSQRSYNEQFF
>TRBV12-5|TRBD1
CASGYTGQGQWEQYF
>TRBV7-9|TRBD1
CASSPWTGTGLTEAFF
>TRBV5-1|TRBD2
CASSLGLAGVMNTQYF
>TRBV2|.
CASSGQIPGETQYF
>TRBV12-2|.
CASRRGTSGSLTYEQYF
>TRBV18|TRBD1
CASSPQGAYEQYF
>TRBV10-3|.
CAISEGGARGGEQYF
>TRBV4-2|.
CASSRVVHSEQYF
>TRBV5-4|.
CASSSPRGGDEQYF
>TRBV7-2|TRBD2
CASSKGGFRDTQYF
>TRBV28|TRBD1
CASSSGQGVTYEQYF
>TRBV4-1|TRBD1
CASSPWDRSYEQYF
>TRBV9|TRBD1
CASSVTGGSGNTIYF
>TRBV6-1|TRBD2
CASSATSGRGYNEQFF
>TRBV29-1|.
CSVGSASTGELFF
>TRBV7-9|.
CASSLEYQGSSNQPQHF
>TRBV2|TRBD1
CASSPLGTGNQPQHF
>TRBV2|TRBD2
CASREREGPNEQFF
>TRBV4-1|TRBD1
CASSQESEGAREQYF
>TRBV14|TRBD2
CASSQVTTSGSSYNEQFF
>TRBV5-1|TRBD2
CASSLATPSGIRTGELFF
>TRBV7-8|.
CASSLRAGELFF
>TRBV7-6|.
CASSLDSKETQYF